The sequence of this TCR beta chain was determined in a study of cytomegalovirus exposure and HLA in healthy donors. On the study more broadly: HLA-typed donors were the source of tens of millions of unique TCRs, which an early data release held.

J gave up 4 bases and V 4 bases, and 8 bases lay outside the gene matches. Germline V gene lookup returns CDR1 MNHEY and CDR2 SMNVEV (reference sequence). This CDR3 is 15 amino acids long. Study results and caveats: Researchers counted 164 TCR beta chains as cytomegalovirus-associated. Prediction of most subjects' HLA-A and HLA-B alleles by TCR beta sequences was reportedly accurate.

PCR used 60 Vbeta primers and 13 Jbeta primers. Profiling relied on immunoSEQ multiplex PCR, and the TCRdb table lists in-frame clones only, not all of them. Found here are about 200,000 clones, roughly 78% of them singletons; the top ten hold about 4.6%. On this clone itself: Its specificity is not known.

Sequencing used PBMCs. The rearrangement links TRBV27 to TRBJ2-7, with 9 nucleotides matching TRBD1. The receptor was derived from a woman in her 30s in good health and CMV-seropositive. In DNA form, the CDR3 reads TGTGCCAGCAGTTCCACCGGGACAGGGTCGTACGAGCAGTACTTC. Protein product: CASSSTGTGSYEQYF.